A single sample gave rise to the 18 T cell receptor beta chains below, sequenced in a study of cytomegalovirus exposure and HLA in healthy donors. Use of 60 Vbeta and 13 Jbeta primers characterized the PCR. Method: immunoSEQ multiplex PCR; TCRdb's copy keeps in-frame clones and lacks some. This table holds some 48,000 clones, over 70% found once. Sequenced input: PBMCs. The receptors here all came from a young man in good health and CMV-seropositive.

This chain connects TRBV9 to TRBJ1-2; a possible D gene is TRBD1 (6 bases). The V gene lost 0 bases and the J gene lost 3 bases, with 18 bases spanning the gap. This CDR3 contains 17 residues. The germline CDR1 and CDR2 sequences are SGDLS and YYNGEE. The CDR3 bases are TGTGCCAGCAGCGTAGGGGCAGGGGATTTGCTATACTATGGCTACACCTTC. It is translated as CASSVGAGDLLYYGYTF.

The V call is TRBV19, the J call TRBJ2-1; TRBD2 matches at 8 bases. Losses at the gene ends were 1 base for V and 6 bases for J; bases not matched to a gene: 11. Germline V gene sequence: CDR1 LNHDA, CDR2 SQIVND (reference sequence). The CDR3 has 17 amino acids. The CDR3 spells CASSIGLVGTSFNEQFF. CDR3 in DNA: TGTGCCAGTAGTATAGGGTTGGTCGGGACTAGTTTCAATGAGCAGTTCTTC.

Here the CDR3 reads CASSQDSDQPQHF. The CDR3 DNA is TGTGCCAGCAGCCAAGACTCCGATCAGCCCCAGCATTTT. This sequence joins TRBV4-2 and TRBJ1-5; D gene unclear. CDR1 and CDR2 (germline): LGHNA, YNFKEQ. V lost 0 bases and J lost 5, with 5 bases in between. This CDR3 spans 13 amino acids.

The genes are TRBV5-1 and TRBJ2-5; the match to TRBD2 covers 10 bases. V trimming: 4 bases; J trimming: 2 bases; junction bases outside the gene matches: 8. The CDR3 totals 16 residues. Germline loops: CDR1 SGHRS, CDR2 YFSETQ. CDR3 bases: TGCGCCAGCAGCATTAGCGGGGGGCTCACTCAAGAGACCCAGTACTTC. Translated: CASSISGGLTQETQYF.

The sample holds one count of this clone. This chain connects TRBV27 to TRBJ1-1, with a tentative D call TRBD1 (5 bases). This CDR3 contains 15 residues. The germline CDR1 and CDR2 sequences are MNHEY and SMNVEV (reference sequence). V was trimmed by 5 bases and J by 6 bases, leaving 19 bases between them. CDR3 loop: CASSPRDLAGPEAFF. Here the CDR3 DNA reads TGTGCCAGCAGTCCGCGGGACCTCGCCGGGCCTGAAGCTTTCTTT.

The chain combines TRBV5-6 with TRBJ2-7; D perhaps matches TRBD2 (6 bases). This CDR3 has 14 residues. Germline lookup yields CDR1 SGHDT and CDR2 YYEEEE. Deletions cut 0 bases from V and 4 bases from J, with 11 bases between. The CDR3 coding sequence is TGTGCCAGCAGCTTGGGACTAGGCTTTTACGAGCAGTACTTC. Translating gives CASSLGLGFYEQYF. Complete variable domain (other parts from reference TRBV5-6 and TRBJ2-7): DAGVTQSPTHLIKTRGQQVTLRCSPKSGHDTVSWYQQALGQGPQFIFQYYEEEERQRGNFPDRFSGHQFPNYSSELNVNALLLGDSALYLCASSLGLGFYEQYFGPGTRLTVT.

This chain connects TRBV28 to TRBJ1-1, with D possibly matching TRBD1 (5 bases). Trimming removed 6 bases from V and 4 bases from J, with 12 bases in between. The CDR3 has 13 amino acids. From germline, CDR1 is MDHEN and CDR2 SYDVKM. CDR3 protein: CASSSGGGTEAFF. CDR3 sequence (DNA): TGTGCCAGCAGCTCCGGGGGGGGCACTGAAGCTTTCTTT. Supplemented by reference TRBV28 and TRBJ1-1, the full variable domain reads DVKVTQSSRYLVKRTGEKVFLECVQDMDHENMFWYRQDPGLGLRLIYFSYDVKMKEKGDIPEGYSVSREKKERFSLILESASTNQTSMYLCASSSGGGTEAFFGQGTRLTVV.

This clone was detected once. The CDR3 DNA reads as TGTGCCAGCAGCTCGGACAGGGGGCTAGGGACCCAGTACTTC. Protein product: CASSSDRGLGTQYF. The V call is TRBV11-1, the J call TRBJ2-5; 11 nucleotides match TRBD1. The CDR3 sequence is 14 residues long. The trim removed 4 bases at V and 7 bases at J, leaving 5 bases unmatched. The germline V gene encodes CDR1 SGHAT and CDR2 FQDESV (reference sequence).

The V gene is TRBV28, the J gene TRBJ2-7, with a possible D match to TRBD1 (6 bases). Gene TRBJ2-5 matches the end of the DNA better, so the J call may be wrong. Germline V gene lookup returns CDR1 MDHEN and CDR2 SYDVKM. The CDR3 runs to 13 residues. The CDR3 DNA reads as TGTGCCAGCAGTACAGGGTACCAAGAGACCCAGTACTTC. Translating gives CASSTGYQETQYF.

The chain employs TRBV7-8 and TRBJ2-3; a possible D gene is TRBD2 (5 bases). V lost 5 bases and J 1 base, leaving 22 bases between the germline ends. CDR1 SGHVS and CDR2 FQNEAQ come from the germline V gene. The CDR3 sequence is 18 residues long. CDR3 residues: CASSPDGMRVDGTDTQYF. The CDR3 DNA sequence: TGTGCCAGCAGCCCAGACGGGATGAGGGTAGACGGCACAGATACGCAGTATTTT.

J is TRBJ1-1 and V is TRBV6-1; TRBD1 matches 9 bases. Germline V gene lookup returns CDR1 MNHNS and CDR2 SASEGT. The CDR3 runs 12 residues. V trimming: 5 bases; J trimming: 7 bases; junction bases outside the gene matches: 2. CDR3 bases: TGTGCCAGCAGTCGGGGACAGGGTGAAGCTTTCTTT. Its translation is CASSRGQGEAFF.

The rearrangement links TRBV15 to TRBJ2-5, with D possibly TRBD1 on 6 matching bases. This CDR3 is built from 14 residues. Germline CDR1 LNHNV, CDR2 YYDKDF (reference sequence). The V gene lost 1 base and the J gene lost 4 bases, with 10 bases spanning the gap. CDR3 DNA: TGTGCCACCAGCAGAGCAGGGGTTGCAGAGACCCAGTACTTC. Its protein product is CATSRAGVAETQYF.

The J gene is TRBJ2-1, the V gene TRBV27; D is possibly TRBD2 (6 bases). The V and J ends lost 0 bases and 6 bases respectively, with 12 bases between them. Germline V lookup: CDR1 MNHEY, CDR2 SMNVEV (reference sequence). This CDR3 is 15 amino acids long. This CDR3 is CASSLSEGFGNEQFF. In DNA form, the CDR3 reads TGTGCCAGCAGTTTATCGGAGGGGTTCGGCAATGAGCAGTTCTTC.

The J gene is TRBJ1-4, the V gene TRBV7-8; tentative D call: TRBD1 (6 bases). The V gene's germline CDR1 is SGHVS and CDR2 FQNEAQ. The CDR3 spans 15 residues. V lost 5 bases and J 3 bases, leaving 13 bases between the germline ends. DNA of the CDR3: TGTGCCAGCAGCGATCAGACAGGAGCTAATGAAAAACTGTTTTTT. It specifies CASSDQTGANEKLFF.

V gene TRBV29-1 combines with J gene TRBJ1-2; the match to TRBD1 covers 9 bases. CDR3 length: 15 amino acids. With V trimmed by 7 bases and J by 0 bases, 9 bases remained unmatched. In germline, CDR1 is SQVTM, CDR2 ANQGSEA. CDR3 region: CSGVGQGESNYGYTF. CDR3 bases: TGCAGCGGGGTGGGACAGGGCGAATCTAACTATGGCTACACCTTC.

The chain has TRBV9 and TRBJ2-3, with a tentative D call TRBD2 (5 bases). CDR3 length equals 13 residues. The V and J ends lost 7 bases and 0 bases respectively, with 9 bases between them. CDR1 SGDLS and CDR2 YYNGEE come from the germline V gene. CDR3 DNA sequence: TGTGCCAGCGCCCGGACTAGCACAGATACGCAGTATTTT. It yields the protein CASARTSTDTQYF. The complete variable domain, with remaining parts taken from reference TRBV9 and TRBJ2-3, reads DSGVTQTPKHLITATGQRVTLRCSPRSGDLSVYWYQQSLDQGLQFLIQYYNGEERAKGNILERFSAQQFPDLHSELNLSSLELGDSALYFCASARTSTDTQYFGPGTRLTVL.

The J gene is TRBJ2-1, the V gene TRBV5-4, with 10 bases aligning to TRBD2. The CDR3 covers 15 residues. V shed 4 bases and J 8 bases; nucleotides not matched to a gene: 9. In germline, CDR1 is SGHNT, CDR2 YYREEE (reference sequence). The CDR3 spells CASSPLAGGPDEQFF. The CDR3 region has the DNA TGTGCCAGCAGCCCCTTAGCGGGGGGCCCTGATGAGCAGTTCTTC.

The rearrangement uses TRBV28 and TRBJ2-5; 7 bases map to TRBD2. The CDR3 spans 15 residues. Germline V gene data show CDR1 as MDHEN and CDR2 as SYDVKM. The J segment lost 5 bases and the V segment lost 4 bases, leaving 10 bases of the junction unmatched. For the CDR3, the DNA is TGTGCCAGCAGTTGGGGAGGGATTGGTTTGGAGACCCAGTACTTC. This gives the protein CASSWGGIGLETQYF.